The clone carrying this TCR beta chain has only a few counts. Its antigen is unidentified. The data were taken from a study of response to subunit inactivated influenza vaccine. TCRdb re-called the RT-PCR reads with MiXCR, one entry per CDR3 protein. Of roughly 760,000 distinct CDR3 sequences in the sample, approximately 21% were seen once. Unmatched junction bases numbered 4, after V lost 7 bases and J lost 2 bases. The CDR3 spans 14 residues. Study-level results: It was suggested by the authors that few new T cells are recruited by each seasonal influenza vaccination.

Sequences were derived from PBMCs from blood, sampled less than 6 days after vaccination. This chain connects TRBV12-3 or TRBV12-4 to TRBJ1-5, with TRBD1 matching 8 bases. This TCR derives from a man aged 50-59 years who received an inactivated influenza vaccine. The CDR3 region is CASTLTGGNQPQHF. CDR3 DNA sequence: TGTGCCAGCACCCTGACAGGGGGCAATCAGCCCCAGCATTTT.